What follows are 29 T cell receptor beta chains derived from one specimen sequenced in a study of regulatory T cells in long-lasting Graves disease. Building the TCR beta libraries relied on iRepertoire HTBI primers, and CDR3 regions underwent Arm-PCR. TCRdb re-called the multiplex PCR reads through MiXCR, storing one row per CDR3 protein. The sample has just over 600,000 distinct CDR3 sequences; around 17% are singletons. The time point denotes: newly diagnosed GD, antithyroid drugs for less than 3 months. PBMC RNA served as the TCR library source. These same data were also listed under a study on T cells in Graves' hyperthyroidism and ophthalmopathy.

This material consisted of peripheral blood mononuclear cells (PBMCs), taken at new diagnosis, from a patient treated with antithyroid drugs. The receptors shown here come from a woman in her 30s with Graves disease.

Worth noting for this clonotype: A much larger clone lies one base from this, so it may be a read error. V and J are TRBV12-3 or TRBV12-4 and TRBJ1-1, with a possible D match to TRBD1 (6 bases). The CDR3 contains 13 residues. The CDR3, as DNA: TGTACCATCAAAGCAGGGGCGGACACTGAAGCTTTCTTT. It encodes CTIKAGADTEAFF.

This clonotype was detected many times. V usage is TRBV20-1 and J usage is TRBJ2-5, with 7 positions matching TRBD1. The CDR3 has 13 residues. The J segment lost 4 bases and the V segment lost 3 bases, leaving 5 bases of the junction unmatched. Germline V gives CDR1 DFQATT, CDR2 SNEGSKA (reference sequence). The DNA for the CDR3 is TGCAGTGCTAGGGTAGGGGGCGGAGAGACCCAGTACTTC. Its translation is CSARVGGGETQYF.

DNA for the CDR3: TGTGCCATCAGTGGGACAGGGGAGGGCTACGAGCAGTACTTC. It translates to CAISGTGEGYEQYF. The V call is TRBV10-3, the J call TRBJ2-7, with 9 nucleotides matching TRBD1. The CDR3 totals 14 residues. In germline, CDR1 is ENHRY, CDR2 SYGVKD. After removal of 4 bases from V and 3 bases from J, the junction contained 4 bases not matched to a gene.

On this clonotype: A read error is possible here, since a much larger clone lies one base away. The DNA is left out, because the CDR3 cannot be placed on it with certainty; the CDR3 is given as TCRdb lists it. The chain combines TRBV28 with TRBJ1-2; TRBD1, the D gene given by the table, was not confirmed from the DNA. The CDR3 length equals 13 residues, ends included. Germline loops: CDR1 MDHEN, CDR2 SYDVKM. The CDR3 spells CATEDRNNYGCTF.

This clonotype was counted ten times or more. This chain connects TRBV11-3 to TRBJ2-1; D call uncertain. The CDR3 is 13 residues long. Germline lookup yields CDR1 SGHNT and CDR2 YENEEA. The ends were cut back, 0 bases at V and 4 bases at J, with 4 bases in the middle. CDR3 coding DNA: TGTGCCAGCAGCTTAGAACAGTACAATGAGCAGTTCTTC. Translated, it gives CASSLEQYNEQFF.

In this sample, this clonotype turned up many times. The chain carries TRBV4-1 and TRBJ2-5; D not resolved. The CDR3 extends over 15 amino acids. Deletions cut 0 bases from V and 3 bases from J, with 11 bases between. Looked up from germline, CDR1 is MGHRA and CDR2 is YSYEKL. DNA for the CDR3: TGCGCCAGCAGCCAAGAGGGAACAGCCAAAGAGACCCAGTACTTC. Residues: CASSQEGTAKETQYF.

The V and J genes are TRBV2 and TRBJ2-7; D possibly corresponds to TRBD2 (6 bases). This CDR3 spans 14 amino acids. Germline V gene sequence: CDR1 SNHLY, CDR2 FYNNEI. V dropped 8 bases and J dropped 6 bases, with 20 bases sitting between them. The CDR3 loop is CASLAGSGGSEQYF. CDR3 nucleotide sequence: TGTGCCAGCCTTGCGGGATCTGGAGGCTCCGAGCAGTACTTC.

This clonotype has ten or more counts. V is TRBV28 and J is TRBJ2-7; D unclear. This CDR3 contains 14 residues. The V and J ends lost 4 bases and 4 bases respectively, with 14 bases between them. CDR1 and CDR2 (germline): MDHEN, SYDVKM. CDR3 nucleotides: TGTGCCAGCAGTTCGGACCTCCGCCGGTACGAGCAGTACTTC. Translating gives CASSSDLRRYEQYF.

The V call is TRBV30, the J call TRBJ1-2; the D gene is possibly TRBD1 (5 bases). The CDR3 loop spans 12 amino acids. CDR1 and CDR2 from the germline V gene are GTSNPN and SVGIG (reference sequence). V was pared by 7 bases and J by 6 bases, with 15 bases between. CDR3 protein: CAYHFPGNGYTF. CDR3 nucleotides: TGTGCCTACCACTTTCCAGGGAATGGCTACACCTTC.

This clonotype appeared many times. CDR3 DNA sequence: TGTGCCAGCAGCCTGTTTAATAACTTAAACCAAGAGACCCAGTACTTC. This codes for CASSLFNNLNQETQYF. The chain couples TRBV11-2 to TRBJ2-5; D gene ambiguous. CDR3 length: 16 amino acids. From germline, CDR1 is SGHAT and CDR2 FQNNGV. The V end lost 5 bases, the J end lost 0 bases, and 16 bases lay between the germline ends.

This clonotype was detected many times. The chain joins TRBV10-3 to TRBJ1-1, with D uncertain. With 2 bases removed from V and 1 base from J, the gap between germline ends came to 5 bases. Germline CDR1 reads ENHRY; CDR2 reads SYGVKD. The CDR3 has 13 amino acids. The CDR3 nucleotides are TGTGCCATCAGTGAGACAGAGAACACTGAAGCTTTCTTT. Translating gives CAISETENTEAFF.

In this sample, this clonotype turned up a few times. This chain links TRBV7-3 with TRBJ2-1; 9 nucleotides line up with TRBD2. In germline, CDR1 is SGHTA, CDR2 FQGTGA. V trimming: 1 base; J trimming: 2 bases; junction bases outside the gene matches: 6. The CDR3 spans 17 residues. CDR3 protein: CASSLRVAGAPYNEQFF. CDR3 coding DNA: TGTGCCAGCAGCTTAAGGGTAGCGGGAGCCCCCTACAATGAGCAGTTCTTC.

This clonotype occurred many times. The DNA of the CDR3 is TGTGCCAGCAGCCCAACCCTCTGGCCTATTTCTTACGAGCAGTACTTC. As protein: CASSPTLWPISYEQYF. V and J are TRBV28 and TRBJ2-7, with unresolved D. This CDR3 spans 16 amino acids. Trimming removed 6 bases at V and 4 bases at J, with 22 bases between. The V gene's germline CDR1 is MDHEN and CDR2 SYDVKM. The full variable domain, its missing parts supplied by reference TRBV28 and TRBJ2-7, is DVKVTQSSRYLVKRTGEKVFLECVQDMDHENMFWYRQDPGLGLRLIYFSYDVKMKEKGDIPEGYSVSREKKERFSLILESASTNQTSMYLCASSPTLWPISYEQYFGPGTRLTVT.

In its sample, this clonotype was seen many times. The rearrangement links TRBV7-2 to TRBJ2-7, with D perhaps matching TRBD2 (5 bases). Trimming took 2 bases from V and 6 from J, leaving 14 bases between them. Germline V CDR1 and CDR2: SGHTA, FQGNSA. This CDR3 has 14 amino acids. The CDR3 DNA reads TGTGCCAGCAGCTTAAGCCCGTTAGCGTCCGAGCAGTACTTC. This encodes CASSLSPLASEQYF.

There are many counts of this clonotype. V and J are TRBV11-2 and TRBJ1-1, with 7 bases matching TRBD1. The CDR3 length is 14 residues. CDR1 and CDR2 from the germline V gene are SGHAT and FQNNGV. The trim removed 4 bases at V and 12 bases at J, leaving 14 bases unmatched. The CDR3 coding sequence is TGTGCCAGCAGCTCCAAGTGGGACAGAAGATTGACTTTCTTT. Residues: CASSSKWDRRLTFF.

The table lists this clonotype with a few counts. This is likely a read error, given that the CDR3 carries no conserved phenylalanine or tryptophan at its end. The chain uses TRBV6-5 and TRBJ2-7, with a tentative D call TRBD1 (6 bases). Germline V gene lookup returns CDR1 MNHEY and CDR2 SVGAGI. The CDR3 loop spans 13 amino acids. The V gene lost 2 bases and the J gene lost 7 bases, with 12 bases spanning the gap. The CDR3 sequence is CASSYQGPKEQYL. CDR3 bases: TGTGCCAGCAGTTACCAGGGGCCGAAGGAGCAGTACCTC.

This clonotype was observed at least ten times. V usage is TRBV6-1 and J usage is TRBJ1-2; D is uncertain. The CDR3 length is 13 residues. Germline assignment: CDR1 MNHNS and CDR2 SASEGT. The V end was cut by 3 bases, the J end by 2 bases, with 7 bases between. CDR3 DNA: TGTGCCAGCAGTGAGCGAGCGAACTATGGCTACACCTTC. Its protein product is CASSERANYGYTF.

Of note for this clonotype: It may be a read error: a sequence one base away is much more abundant. The chain joins TRBV6-1 to TRBJ2-7; a possible D gene is TRBD2 (6 bases). CDR1 is MNHNS, CDR2 SASEGT, per germline. The CDR3 runs to 15 residues. CDR3 amino acids: CVSSEARQRAYEQYF. CDR3 coding DNA: TGTGTCAGCAGTGAAGCGCGCCAGCGGGCCTACGAGCAGTACTTC.

The gene calls are TRBV20-1 and TRBJ2-1, with 8 bases aligning to TRBD1. Trimming removed 1 base from V and 3 bases from J; junction bases left unmatched: 2. CDR1 and CDR2 (germline): DFQATT, SNEGSKA (reference sequence). The CDR3 has 14 amino acids. The CDR3 is CSARATGDYNEQFF. In DNA form, the CDR3 reads TGCAGTGCTAGAGCGACAGGGGACTACAATGAGCAGTTCTTC.

This clonotype has ten or more counts. The rearrangement joins TRBV12-3 or TRBV12-4 to TRBJ1-2; D ambiguous. This CDR3 has 12 residues. The V end lost 3 bases, the J end lost 6 bases, and 8 bases lay between the germline ends. Here the CDR3 reads CASSFGSDGYTF. The CDR3 coding sequence is TGTGCCAGCAGTTTTGGCAGCGATGGCTACACCTTC.

The chain carries TRBV7-2 and TRBJ1-4; D may be TRBD1 (5 bases). V was clipped by 2 bases and J by 4 bases, with 8 bases between them. CDR1 and CDR2 (germline): SGHTA, FQGNSA. This CDR3 region has 14 residues. The CDR3 DNA reads TGTGCCAGCAGCTTACGGGGGATTAATGAAAAACTGTTTTTT. Encoded protein: CASSLRGINEKLFF.

This clonotype showed up many times. This sequence joins TRBV6-2 or TRBV6-3 and TRBJ2-7, with a tentative D call TRBD1 (5 bases). CDR1 and CDR2 (germline): MNHEY, SVGEGT. Trimming cost V 0 bases and J 3 bases, with 12 bases left between them. The CDR3 contains 15 residues. CDR3: CASSYSWQGNYEQYF. CDR3 nucleotide sequence: TGTGCCAGCAGTTACTCGTGGCAGGGTAACTACGAGCAGTACTTC.

This clonotype has a handful of counts. The chain uses TRBV11-1 and TRBJ1-4; D call uncertain. Germline CDR1 and CDR2: SGHAT and FQDESV (reference sequence). This CDR3 spans 15 amino acids. V was pared by 5 bases and J by 3 bases, with 13 bases between. The CDR3 is CASSRSPESNEKLFF. In DNA, the CDR3 is TGTGCCAGCAGCAGAAGTCCTGAGTCTAATGAAAAACTGTTTTTT.

This clonotype appeared a few times. The V call is TRBV28, the J call TRBJ2-7, with 9 bases identical to TRBD1. The CDR3 covers 16 residues. The germline V gene encodes CDR1 MDHEN and CDR2 SYDVKM. CDR3 DNA sequence: TGTGTCATCATTGATCTTACCGGGACAGGGAACTACGAGCAGTACTTC. Translating it yields CVIIDLTGTGNYEQYF. Supplemented by reference TRBV28 and TRBJ2-7, the full variable domain reads DVKVTQSSRYLVKRTGEKVFLECVQDMDHENMFWYRQDPGLGLRLIYFSYDVKMKEKGDIPEGYSVSREKKERFSLILESASTNQTSMYLCVIIDLTGTGNYEQYFGPGTRLTVT.

This clonotype came up many times. V usage is TRBV20-1 and J usage is TRBJ2-1; 8 bases fit TRBD2. The CDR3 runs to 16 residues. CDR1 and CDR2 from the germline V gene are DFQATT and SNEGSKA (reference sequence). Trimming at V came to 0 bases and at J to 7 bases, leaving 11 bases not matched to a gene. The CDR3 protein is CSARDSIGRAGNEQFF. As DNA, the CDR3 is TGCAGTGCTAGAGATTCAATCGGGAGGGCGGGAAATGAGCAGTTCTTC.

This clonotype showed up many times. The chain combines TRBV2 with TRBJ1-4, with D tentatively TRBD1 (5 bases). Germline V gives CDR1 SNHLY, CDR2 FYNNEI. The CDR3 extends over 15 amino acids. Trimming removed 8 bases at V and 0 bases at J, with 13 bases between. The CDR3 DNA reads TGTGCCAGCCAGTTGGGGCCCTCAACTAATGAAAAACTGTTTTTT. This translates into CASQLGPSTNEKLFF.

This clonotype showed up many times. This chain connects TRBV6-5 to TRBJ2-7, with 7 positions matching TRBD2. Trimming cost V 2 bases and J 5 bases; bases outside gene matches: 3. The germline CDR1 and CDR2 sequences are MNHEY and SVGAGI. The CDR3 has 13 residues. The CDR3 sequence is CASSYSGKDEQYF. CDR3 sequence (DNA): TGTGCCAGCAGTTACAGCGGGAAGGACGAGCAGTACTTC.

The genes are TRBV7-9 and TRBJ2-1; 7 bases are a match to TRBD1. CDR3 size: 16 residues. With 4 bases clipped from V and 5 bases from J, the junction kept 11 bases outside the gene matches. Germline V CDR1 and CDR2: SEHNR, FQNEAQ (reference sequence). The CDR3, as DNA: TGTGCCAGCAGCTCACACCGACAGGGTCCCCACAATGAGCAGTTCTTC. It is translated as CASSSHRQGPHNEQFF.

V gene TRBV18 combines with J gene TRBJ1-3; TRBD1 aligns across 7 bases. Germline V lookup: CDR1 KGHSH, CDR2 LQKENI. The CDR3 sequence is 18 residues long. Trimming cost V 0 bases and J 4 bases; bases outside gene matches: 12. For the CDR3, the DNA is TGTGCCAGCTCACCACCAGGATCGGCGGGACAGCGCGGAAACACCATATATTTT. This gives the protein CASSPPGSAGQRGNTIYF.